The source of this T cell receptor beta chain is a study of blood T cell repertoires in COVID-19. Study summary: The study drew acute and convalescent COVID-19 samples from the United States, Italy and Spain.

The J segment lost 4 bases and the V segment lost 8 bases, leaving 10 bases of the junction unmatched. CDR1 is LNHDA and CDR2 is SQIVND in the germline V gene (reference sequence). CDR3 length: 14 residues. Only in-frame clones appear in the TCRdb table, and some are missing; sequencing was by immunoSEQ multiplex PCR. This table has about 140,000 clones, 65% to 85% appearing once. The source of this sequence is an older woman with acute or convalescent COVID-19. The V gene is TRBV19, the J gene TRBJ1-2; 7 bases agree with TRBD1. Source material: peripheral blood. CDR3 nucleotides: TGTGCCAGTCTTTTACCCGGGACAGCCTATGGCTACACCTTC. Its translation is CASLLPGTAYGYTF.